This TCR beta chain was sequenced for a study of T cell responses to AZD1222 COVID-19 vaccine. TCRdb keeps only in-frame clones here, not all; method: immunoSEQ multiplex PCR. The sample lists some 80,000 clones; 85% to 95% were seen once. Per the germline V gene, CDR1 is MNHEY and CDR2 is SVGEGT. V lost 2 bases, J lost 7 bases, and 12 bases lay in between. This CDR3 is built from 13 residues. This receptor was obtained from an adult in good health. The genes are TRBV6-2 or TRBV6-3 and TRBJ2-7; maybe TRBD1 (5 bases). The sample was peripheral blood, taken on day 0 of AZD1222 vaccination. CDR3 protein: CASSYDVGREQYF. For the CDR3, the DNA is TGTGCCAGCAGTTACGACGTGGGGCGAGAGCAGTACTTC.